This T cell receptor (beta chain) was observed in a study of blood T cells in healthy people across ages. Staff drew approximately 9.1 milliliters of peripheral blood from each donor. Study results and limitations: Getting older went along with TCR beta diversity per million T cells dropping roughly linearly.

A second 7 to 11 cycle PCR used barcoded and J-beta primers. From the 5' RACE reads, TCRdb called clonotypes with MiXCR, one entry per CDR3 protein. The sample carries approximately 1.5 million distinct CDR3 sequences, 30% to 35% recorded once. In this sample, this clonotype turned up a few times. Its antigen is unidentified. Germline CDR1 reads SEHNR; CDR2 reads FQNEAQ (reference sequence). The CDR3 totals 15 residues. V dropped 3 bases and J dropped 2 bases, with 11 bases sitting between them. The chain carries TRBV7-9 and TRBJ2-1; D might be TRBD1 (5 bases). This clonotype was obtained from a woman in her thirties in good health. Source material: blood. The CDR3 DNA follows: TGTGCCAGCAGCTTGGGCAGGGTAACCTACAATGAGCAGTTCTTC. Its protein is CASSLGRVTYNEQFF.